The 12 T cell receptor beta chains in this list originate from one sample, sequenced in a study of cytomegalovirus exposure and HLA in healthy donors. The PCR used 60 Vbeta and 13 Jbeta primers. Clones were sequenced by immunoSEQ multiplex PCR, and TCRdb holds only the in-frame ones, with some missing. The sample includes under 250,000 clones, roughly four fifths seen only once; the top ten take 2.7%. Specimen: PBMCs. These receptors came from a woman aged 40 to 50 in good health and CMV-seronegative.

The gene calls are TRBV28 and TRBJ2-7, with TRBD1 matching over 9 bases. Unmatched junction bases numbered 8, after V lost 5 bases and J lost 3 bases. Germline V gene lookup returns CDR1 MDHEN and CDR2 SYDVKM. This CDR3 is 15 amino acids long. The CDR3 DNA reads as TGTGCCAGCAGTCCGGGACAGGGTATAAACTACGAGCAGTACTTC. It encodes CASSPGQGINYEQYF. The full variable domain, completed using reference TRBV28 and TRBJ2-7, is DVKVTQSSRYLVKRTGEKVFLECVQDMDHENMFWYRQDPGLGLRLIYFSYDVKMKEKGDIPEGYSVSREKKERFSLILESASTNQTSMYLCASSPGQGINYEQYFGPGTRLTVT.

Only a few counts were recorded for this clone. The rearrangement joins TRBV7-2 to TRBJ1-2; D is ambiguous. V was clipped by 4 bases and J by 3 bases, with 15 bases between them. Per germline, CDR1 SGHTA and CDR2 FQGNSA. CDR3 length: 15 amino acids. Here the CDR3 reads CASSSYRGGYYGYTF. Here the CDR3 DNA reads TGTGCCAGCAGCTCCTACCGTGGAGGTTACTATGGCTACACCTTC. Based on the CDR3 plus reference TRBV7-2 and TRBJ1-2, the full variable domain is GAGVSQSPSNKVTEKGKDVELRCDPISGHTALYWYRQSLGQGLEFLIYFQGNSAPDKSGLPSDRFSAERTGGSVSTLTIQRTQQEDSAVYLCASSSYRGGYYGYTFGSGTRLTVV.

The chain has TRBV11-2 and TRBJ1-2; possibly TRBD1 for D (6 bases). Trimming removed 4 bases from V and 5 bases from J, with 17 bases in between. The CDR3 is 15 amino acids. Looked up from germline, CDR1 is SGHAT and CDR2 is FQNNGV. CDR3 residues: CASSSSPQGEYGYTF. DNA of the CDR3: TGTGCCAGCAGCTCGTCACCACAGGGAGAGTATGGCTACACCTTC.

The J gene is TRBJ2-1, the V gene TRBV11-3; D ambiguous. Trimming stripped 4 bases from V and 8 bases from J, with 15 bases between. Per the germline V gene, CDR1 is SGHNT and CDR2 is YENEEA. CDR3 length equals 14 residues. Here the CDR3 reads CASSSRGISDEQFF. In DNA form, the CDR3 reads TGTGCCAGCAGCTCAAGAGGTATCTCCGATGAGCAGTTCTTC.

This clone was picked up a small number of times. The chain uses TRBV18 and TRBJ2-7; TRBD1 is a possible D gene (6 bases). Germline CDR1 and CDR2: KGHSH and LQKENI. The germline V and J ends were trimmed by 3 bases and 7 bases, with 13 bases remaining between them. This CDR3 is built from 13 residues. CDR3 sequence (DNA): TGTGCCAGCTCACCCGCAAACAGGGAAGAGCAGTACTTC. Its translation is CASSPANREEQYF.

Worth noting for this clone: The sample carries other DNA sequences with the same CDR3. V usage is TRBV27 and J usage is TRBJ2-7; 10 nucleotides align to TRBD2. Germline V lookup: CDR1 MNHEY, CDR2 SMNVEV (reference sequence). Germline trimming cut 7 bases from V and 5 bases from J; bases unmatched to any gene: 8. CDR3 length equals 14 residues. The DNA of the CDR3 is TGTGCCAGCAATCCGGGACTAGCGCCTCACGAGCAGTACTTC. As protein: CASNPGLAPHEQYF.

This clone was observed a single time. The chain links TRBV30 to TRBJ2-4; D ambiguous. The V end lost 3 bases, the J end lost 0 bases, and 9 bases lay between the germline ends. Germline assignment: CDR1 GTSNPN and CDR2 SVGIG (reference sequence). This CDR3 has 14 residues. CDR3 sequence reads: CAWSARGAKNIQYF. CDR3 nucleotides: TGTGCCTGGAGCGCCAGAGGAGCCAAAAACATTCAGTACTTC. The entire variable domain, with the rest obtained from reference TRBV30 and TRBJ2-4, is as follows: SQTIHQWPATLVQPVGSPLSLECTVEGTSNPNLYWYRQAAGRGLQLLFYSVGIGQISSEVPQNLSASRPQDRQFILSSKKLLLSDSGFYLCAWSARGAKNIQYFGAGTRLSVL.

The gene calls are TRBV19 and TRBJ1-4; possible D gene TRBD1, 5 bases. Trimming took off 1 base at V and 8 bases at J, with 20 bases between the two ends. The V gene's germline CDR1 is LNHDA and CDR2 SQIVND (reference sequence). The CDR3 contains 17 residues. This chain's CDR3 is CASSIVGGETVGEKLFF. The CDR3 coding sequence is TGTGCCAGTAGTATAGTAGGAGGGGAAACAGTCGGCGAAAAACTGTTTTTT.

The chain uses TRBV2 and TRBJ1-4, with 10 bases identical to TRBD1. This CDR3 comprises 14 residues. Germline CDR1 and CDR2: SNHLY and FYNNEI. With V trimmed by 6 bases and J by 7 bases, 5 bases remained unmatched. The DNA of the CDR3 is TGTGCCAGCAGGGACAGGGGGGGCTCTGAAAAACTGTTTTTT. Residues: CASRDRGGSEKLFF.

V usage is TRBV19 and J usage is TRBJ1-1, with TRBD1 as a possible D gene (5 bases). This CDR3 has 15 residues. V was pared by 3 bases and J by 0 bases, with 11 bases between. CDR1 is LNHDA and CDR2 is SQIVND in the germline V gene (reference sequence). This CDR3 is CASSISGGMNTEAFF. In nucleotides, the CDR3 is TGTGCCAGTAGTATTAGCGGGGGGATGAACACTGAAGCTTTCTTT.

The chain joins TRBV5-1 to TRBJ2-1; 11 nucleotides match TRBD2. The J segment lost 7 bases and the V segment lost 4 bases, leaving 7 bases of the junction unmatched. Per the germline V gene, CDR1 is SGHRS and CDR2 is YFSETQ. This CDR3 has 15 amino acids. The CDR3 bases are TGCGCCAGCAGCCCGGTAGCGGGAGGGCTGAATGAGCAGTTCTTC. Translated, it gives CASSPVAGGLNEQFF.

This sequence joins TRBV15 and TRBJ1-1; 10 bases are a match to TRBD1. The CDR3 runs 16 residues. CDR1 and CDR2 (germline): LNHNV, YYDKDF (reference sequence). Trimming took 3 bases from V and 5 from J; bases not matched to a gene: 9. The CDR3 DNA reads TGTGCCACCAGCAGTGGGGGGGACAGGGGTCGGACTGAAGCTTTCTTT. It encodes CATSSGGDRGRTEAFF.